Below are 18 T cell receptor beta chains sequenced from a single sample in a study of Graves' ophthalmopathy and Graves' hyperthyroidism. Scientists amplified the TCR beta CDR3 regions from RNA transcripts. Second-round multiplex PCR came after first-round RT-PCR with HTBI primers. TCRdb called the multiplex PCR reads again in MiXCR, with one record for every CDR3 protein. The top ten hold roughly 1.5% of the sample, which has some 400,000 distinct CDR3 sequences, roughly 18% seen once. The specimen sequenced was peripheral blood. The receptors stem from a young woman with Graves' ophthalmopathy.

Ten or more counts support this clonotype. V usage is TRBV7-8 and J usage is TRBJ1-5, with D hard to call. This CDR3 spans 15 amino acids. Trimming stripped 1 base from V and 4 bases from J, with 11 bases between. The germline gives CDR1 SGHVS, CDR2 FQNEAQ. DNA of the CDR3: TGTGCCAGCAGCTTAGGTTCTTCCAAAAATCAGCCCCAGCATTTT. Residues: CASSLGSSKNQPQHF.

This clonotype has a count of ten or more. V and J are TRBV7-6 and TRBJ1-1, with D perhaps matching TRBD1 (6 bases). Looked up from germline, CDR1 is SGHVS and CDR2 is FNYEAQ. The CDR3 has 16 residues. With 4 bases removed from V and 3 bases from J, the gap between germline ends came to 18 bases. The CDR3 loop is CASSWPKGQTDTEAFF. The CDR3 nucleotides read TGTGCCAGCAGCTGGCCCAAAGGACAGACAGACACTGAAGCTTTCTTT.

The rearrangement uses TRBV18 and TRBJ2-7; TRBD1 aligns across 7 bases. Germline CDR1 reads KGHSH; CDR2 reads LQKENI. The V segment lost 3 bases and the J segment 5 bases; nucleotides outside the gene matches: 13. This CDR3 spans 16 amino acids. CDR3 bases: TGTGCCAGCTCACCTATTGGGCAGGGACAGATGGACGAGCAGTACTTC. Translation gives CASSPIGQGQMDEQYF.

This clonotype occurred many times. This chain links TRBV12-3 or TRBV12-4 with TRBJ1-1; D unclear. The CDR3 covers 11 residues. V shed 8 bases and J shed 3 bases, with 7 bases lying between them. The CDR3 sequence: CASGLDTEAFF. DNA of the CDR3: TGTGCCAGCGGTCTGGACACTGAAGCTTTCTTT.

This clonotype came up many times. This chain connects TRBV7-2 to TRBJ1-5; D ambiguous. Germline values: CDR1 SGHTA, CDR2 FQGNSA. V was clipped by 4 bases and J by 6 bases, with 16 bases between them. The CDR3 is 15 residues long. The DNA for the CDR3 is TGTGCCAGCAGCTCCACCGAGGGTTTGGGTCAGCCCCAGCATTTT. This gives the protein CASSSTEGLGQPQHF.

This clonotype was recorded a few times. This chain joins TRBV6-1 and TRBJ1-1; 8 bases map to TRBD1. V lost 6 bases to trimming and J lost 5 bases; unmatched junction nucleotides: 8. The germline gives CDR1 MNHNS, CDR2 SASEGT. The length of the CDR3 is 14 residues. The CDR3 nucleotides are TGTGCCAGCAGACGCGGACAGGGATGGACTGAAGCTTTCTTT. It translates to CASRRGQGWTEAFF.

This clonotype was counted between two and nine times. The chain uses TRBV6-2 or TRBV6-3 and TRBJ1-5; possible D gene TRBD1, 6 bases. The CDR3 runs to 13 residues. V lost 6 bases, J lost 7 bases, and 13 bases lay in between. Germline V lookup: CDR1 MNHEY, CDR2 SVGEGT. The chain's CDR3 is CASREQGWQPQHF. In DNA form, the CDR3 reads TGTGCCAGCAGAGAGCAGGGGTGGCAGCCCCAGCATTTT.

J is TRBJ1-3 and V is TRBV20-1; D is undetermined. Between the trimmed V and J ends, which lost 3 bases and 7 bases, there was a span of 19 bases. The CDR3 length is 15 residues. Germline lookup yields CDR1 DFQATT and CDR2 SNEGSKA (reference sequence). CDR3 sequence (DNA): TGCAGTGCTAGTCCACCGGGTGCCCGCGGGAACACCATATATTTT. It is translated as CSASPPGARGNTIYF.

This clonotype appeared many times. The chain recombines TRBV19 with TRBJ2-5; D call uncertain. Germline assignment: CDR1 LNHDA and CDR2 SQIVND (reference sequence). Trimming cost V 6 bases and J 3 bases, with 23 bases left between them. The CDR3 consists of 17 residues. In nucleotides, the CDR3 is TGTGCCAGTAGGAAAGGCAATCCGGGTGGGATCGAAGAGACCCAGTACTTC. Its protein product is CASRKGNPGGIEETQYF.

In its sample, this clonotype was seen many times. The chain has TRBV28 and TRBJ2-2, with TRBD1 matching over 8 bases. V was clipped by 6 bases and J by 0 bases; unmatched bases: 9. This CDR3 has 17 amino acids. Germline V gene sequence: CDR1 MDHEN, CDR2 SYDVKM. The DNA for the CDR3 is TGTGCCAGCAGGAAGCTACAGGGGGGAACGAACACCGGGGAGCTGTTTTTT. It yields the protein CASRKLQGGTNTGELFF.

This clonotype was recorded many times. The chain is built from TRBV28 and TRBJ2-7; tentatively, D is TRBD2 (5 bases). Trimming shortened V by 6 bases and J by 3 bases, and 21 bases separated the two germline ends. The CDR3 sequence is 16 residues long. From germline, CDR1 is MDHEN and CDR2 SYDVKM. CDR3 bases: TGTGCCAGCAGCCAAGTAGCTGGGGAGCGGATCTACGAGCAGTACTTC. This codes for CASSQVAGERIYEQYF.

As concerns this clonotype: The germline gene is not matched at one end of the junction; a read error may be the cause. This sequence joins TRBV28 and TRBJ2-5, with 7 positions matching TRBD1. Germline assignment: CDR1 MDHEN and CDR2 SYDVKM. The CDR3 sequence is 16 residues long. The CDR3 region has the DNA TGTGCCAGCAGTTCCTACGTACAGGGGAACCAAGGGACCCAGTACTTC. It encodes CASSSYVQGNQGTQYF.

This clonotype was seen a few times. The V and J genes are TRBV18 and TRBJ1-5; weak D call: TRBD1 (5 bases). Trimming pared 2 bases from V and 3 bases from J, leaving 17 bases between. This CDR3 spans 17 amino acids. The germline V gene has CDR1 KGHSH and CDR2 LQKENI. DNA of the CDR3: TGTGCCAGCTCACCAACCGGGACGGTTGCATTCAATCAGCCCCAGCATTTT. Amino acid sequence: CASSPTGTVAFNQPQHF.

This clonotype came up many times. The chain has TRBV2 and TRBJ1-2; D gene uncertain. This CDR3 contains 12 residues. V lost 2 bases, J lost 6 bases, and 7 bases lay in between. Germline V gene data show CDR1 as SNHLY and CDR2 as FYNNEI. This CDR3 reads CASSERRNGYTF. Written as DNA, the CDR3 is TGTGCCAGCAGTGAACGCCGGAATGGCTACACCTTC.

This clonotype was observed many times. This chain links TRBV6-2 or TRBV6-3 with TRBJ1-1; no reliable D call. The germline V and J ends were trimmed by 4 bases and 3 bases, with 12 bases remaining between them. The CDR3 consists of 14 residues. Germline V gene sequence: CDR1 MNHEY, CDR2 SVGEGT. The CDR3 reads CASSSPGGYTEAFF. As DNA, the CDR3 is TGTGCCAGCAGTTCCCCGGGTGGTTACACTGAAGCTTTCTTT.

The CDR3: CASSSSGAPEQYF. CDR3 nucleotides: TGTGCCAGCAGCTCTTCAGGGGCCCCCGAGCAGTACTTC. The chain links TRBV11-3 to TRBJ2-7; perhaps TRBD1 as D (6 bases). From germline, CDR1 is SGHNT and CDR2 YENEEA. V lost 4 bases, J lost 6 bases, and 13 bases lay in between. The length of the CDR3 is 13 residues.

The chain couples TRBV15 to TRBJ2-5; D may be TRBD1 (5 bases). CDR1 and CDR2 (germline): LNHNV, YYDKDF (reference sequence). The CDR3 runs 15 residues. Trimming removed 0 bases from V and 1 base from J, with 9 bases in between. The CDR3 loop reads CATSRDVGAQETQYF. Here the CDR3 DNA reads TGTGCCACCAGCAGAGATGTAGGGGCCCAAGAGACCCAGTACTTC.

The chain joins TRBV5-1 to TRBJ1-1; TRBD1 agrees at 9 bases. The CDR3 runs 15 residues. V shed 0 bases and J 6 bases; nucleotides not matched to a gene: 6. Germline CDR1 is SGHRS and CDR2 is YFSETQ. CDR3 protein: CASSLDWRQGAEAFF. CDR3 nucleotide sequence: TGCGCCAGCAGCTTGGATTGGAGACAGGGGGCTGAAGCTTTCTTT. The full variable domain, its missing parts supplied by reference TRBV5-1 and TRBJ1-1, is KAGVTQTPRYLIKTRGQQVTLSCSPISGHRSVSWYQQTPGQGLQFLFEYFSETQRNKGNFPGRFSGRQFSNSRSEMNVSTLELGDSALYLCASSLDWRQGAEAFFGQGTRLTVV.